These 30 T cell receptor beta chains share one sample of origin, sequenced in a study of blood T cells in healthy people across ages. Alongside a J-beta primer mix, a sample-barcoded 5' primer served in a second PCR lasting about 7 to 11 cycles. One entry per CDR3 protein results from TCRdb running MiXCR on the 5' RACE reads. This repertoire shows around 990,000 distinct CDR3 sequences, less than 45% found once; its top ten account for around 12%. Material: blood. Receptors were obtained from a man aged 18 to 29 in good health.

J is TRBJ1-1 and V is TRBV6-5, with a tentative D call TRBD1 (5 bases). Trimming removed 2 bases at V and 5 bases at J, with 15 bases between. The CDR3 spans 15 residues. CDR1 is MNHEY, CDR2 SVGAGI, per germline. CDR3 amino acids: CASSYDGGSDTEAFF. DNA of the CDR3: TGTGCCAGCAGTTACGATGGGGGGTCTGATACTGAAGCTTTCTTT.

CDR3 region: CSASLLGQGSYNEQYF. The CDR3 DNA sequence: TGCAGTGCTAGTCTTCTGGGACAGGGGTCATACAATGAGCAGTACTTC. The chain is built from TRBV20-1 and TRBJ2-7, with 10 nucleotides matching TRBD1. With 3 bases clipped from V and 7 bases from J, the junction kept 15 bases outside the gene matches. This CDR3 is 16 amino acids long. Germline values: CDR1 DFQATT, CDR2 SNEGSKA (reference sequence).

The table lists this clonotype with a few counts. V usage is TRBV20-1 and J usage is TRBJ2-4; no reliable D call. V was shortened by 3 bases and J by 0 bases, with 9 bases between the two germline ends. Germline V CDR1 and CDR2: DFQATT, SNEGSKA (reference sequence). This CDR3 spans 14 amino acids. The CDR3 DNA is TGCAGTGCTAGCCCTCCGATAGCCAAAAACATTCAGTACTTC. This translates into CSASPPIAKNIQYF.

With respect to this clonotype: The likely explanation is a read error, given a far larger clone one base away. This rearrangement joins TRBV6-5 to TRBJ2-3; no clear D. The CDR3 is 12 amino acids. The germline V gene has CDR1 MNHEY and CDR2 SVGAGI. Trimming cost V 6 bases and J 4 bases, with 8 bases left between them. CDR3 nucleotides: TGTGCCAGCAGCCAAAGCGCAGATACGCAGTATTTT. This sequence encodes CASSQSADTQYF.

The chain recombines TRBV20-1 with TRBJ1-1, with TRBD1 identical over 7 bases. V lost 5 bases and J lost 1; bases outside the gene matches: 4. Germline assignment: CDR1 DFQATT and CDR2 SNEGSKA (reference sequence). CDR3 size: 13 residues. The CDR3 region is CSADRVTNTEAFF. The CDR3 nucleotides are TGCAGTGCTGACAGGGTCACGAACACTGAAGCTTTCTTT.

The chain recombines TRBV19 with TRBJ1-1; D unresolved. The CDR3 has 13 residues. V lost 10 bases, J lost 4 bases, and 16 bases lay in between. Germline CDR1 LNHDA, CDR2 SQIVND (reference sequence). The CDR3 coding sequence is TGTGCCACCCAGAGGGCGAGGAGCACTGAAGCTTTCTTT. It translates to CATQRARSTEAFF.

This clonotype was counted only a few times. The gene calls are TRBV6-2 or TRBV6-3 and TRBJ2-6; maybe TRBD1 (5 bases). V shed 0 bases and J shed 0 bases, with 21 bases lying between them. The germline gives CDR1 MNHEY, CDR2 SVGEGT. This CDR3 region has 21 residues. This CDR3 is CASSYSGSGAPSFSGANVLTF. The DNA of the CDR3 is TGTGCCAGCAGTTACTCGGGGTCTGGGGCACCCTCTTTCTCTGGGGCCAACGTCCTGACTTTC.

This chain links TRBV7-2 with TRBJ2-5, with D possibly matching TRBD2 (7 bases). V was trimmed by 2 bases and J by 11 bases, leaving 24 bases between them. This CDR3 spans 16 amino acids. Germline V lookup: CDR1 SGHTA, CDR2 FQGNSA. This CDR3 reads CASSLFRGGASNEQYF. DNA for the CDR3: TGTGCCAGCAGCTTATTTCGAGGGGGGGCCTCCAATGAGCAGTACTTC.

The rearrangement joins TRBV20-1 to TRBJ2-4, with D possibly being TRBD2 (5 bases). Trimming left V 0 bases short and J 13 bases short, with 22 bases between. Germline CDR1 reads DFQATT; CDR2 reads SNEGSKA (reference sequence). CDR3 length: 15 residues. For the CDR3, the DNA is TGCAGTGCTAGAGATCAGAGGGTCGTAAACAATGAGCAGTACTTC. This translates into CSARDQRVVNNEQYF.

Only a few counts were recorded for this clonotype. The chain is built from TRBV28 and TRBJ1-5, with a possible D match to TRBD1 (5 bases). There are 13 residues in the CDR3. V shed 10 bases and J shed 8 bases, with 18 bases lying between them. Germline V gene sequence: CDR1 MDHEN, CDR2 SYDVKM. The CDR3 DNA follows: TGTGCCACCAGCGGGGCTTCATTAGAGCCCCAGCATTTT. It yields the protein CATSGASLEPQHF.

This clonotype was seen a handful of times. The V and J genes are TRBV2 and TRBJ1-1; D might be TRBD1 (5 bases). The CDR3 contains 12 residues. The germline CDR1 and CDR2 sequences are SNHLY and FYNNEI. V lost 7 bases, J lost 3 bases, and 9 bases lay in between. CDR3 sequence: CASKGYDTEAFF. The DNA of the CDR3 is TGTGCCAGCAAGGGGTACGACACTGAAGCTTTCTTT.

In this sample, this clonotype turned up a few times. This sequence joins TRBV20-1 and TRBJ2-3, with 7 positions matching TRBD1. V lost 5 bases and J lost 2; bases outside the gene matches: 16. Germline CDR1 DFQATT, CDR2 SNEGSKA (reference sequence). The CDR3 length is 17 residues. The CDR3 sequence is CSAPKWDSDTTTDTQYF. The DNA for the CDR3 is TGCAGTGCTCCAAAGTGGGACAGCGATACGACCACAGATACGCAGTATTTT.

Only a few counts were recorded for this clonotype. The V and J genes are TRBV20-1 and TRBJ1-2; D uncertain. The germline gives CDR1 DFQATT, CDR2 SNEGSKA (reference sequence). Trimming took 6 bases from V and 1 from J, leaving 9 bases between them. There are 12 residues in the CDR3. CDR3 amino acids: CSANTDNYGYTF. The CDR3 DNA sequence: TGCAGTGCGAATACAGATAACTATGGCTACACCTTC.

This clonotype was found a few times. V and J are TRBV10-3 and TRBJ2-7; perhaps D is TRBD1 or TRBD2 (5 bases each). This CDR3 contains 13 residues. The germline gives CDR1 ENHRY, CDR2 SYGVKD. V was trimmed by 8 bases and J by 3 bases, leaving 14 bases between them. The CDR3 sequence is CAISSGTDYEQYF. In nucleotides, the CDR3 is TGTGCCATCTCTTCCGGGACGGACTACGAGCAGTACTTC.

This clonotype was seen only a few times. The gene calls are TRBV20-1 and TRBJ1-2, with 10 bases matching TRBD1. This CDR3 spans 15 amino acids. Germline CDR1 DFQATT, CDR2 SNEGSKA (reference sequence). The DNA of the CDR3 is TGCCTGGCCCGGGACAGGGGAACCACTCACTATGGCTACACCTTC. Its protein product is CLARDRGTTHYGYTF.

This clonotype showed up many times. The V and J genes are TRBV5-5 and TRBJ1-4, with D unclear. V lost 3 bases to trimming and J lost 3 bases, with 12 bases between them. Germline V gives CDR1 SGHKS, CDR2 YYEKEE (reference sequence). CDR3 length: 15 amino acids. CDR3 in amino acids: CASSWLGRSNEKLFF. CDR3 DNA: TGTGCCAGCAGCTGGCTCGGGAGATCTAATGAAAAACTGTTTTTT.

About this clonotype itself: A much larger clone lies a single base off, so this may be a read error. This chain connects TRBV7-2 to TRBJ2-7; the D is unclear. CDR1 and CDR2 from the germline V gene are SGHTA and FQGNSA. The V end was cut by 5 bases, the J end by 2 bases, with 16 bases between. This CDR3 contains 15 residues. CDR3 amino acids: CASSNPRAATYEQYF. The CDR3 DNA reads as TGTGCCAGCAGCAATCCACGAGCAGCTACCTACGAGCAGTACTTC. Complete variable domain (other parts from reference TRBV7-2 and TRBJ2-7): GAGVSQSPSNKVTEKGKDVELRCDPISGHTALYWYRQSLGQGLEFLIYFQGNSAPDKSGLPSDRFSAERTGGSVSTLTIQRTQQEDSAVYLCASSNPRAATYEQYFGPGTRLTVT.

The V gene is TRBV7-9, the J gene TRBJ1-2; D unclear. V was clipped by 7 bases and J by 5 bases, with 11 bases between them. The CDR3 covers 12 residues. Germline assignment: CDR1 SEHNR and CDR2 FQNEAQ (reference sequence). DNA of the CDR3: TGTGCCAGCACCACGGAGGTTTATGGCTACACCTTC. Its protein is CASTTEVYGYTF. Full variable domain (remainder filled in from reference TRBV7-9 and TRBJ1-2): DTGVSQNPRHKITKRGQNVTFRCDPISEHNRLYWYRQTLGQGPEFLTYFQNEAQLEKSRLLSDRFSAERPKGSFSTLEIQRTEQGDSAMYLCASTTEVYGYTFGSGTRLTVV.

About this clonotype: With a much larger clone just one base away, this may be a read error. CDR3 nucleotide sequence: TGTGCCAACAGTTTGGAGGGACAGGGGTTTTGGCAGCCCCAGCATTTT. This sequence encodes CANSLEGQGFWQPQHF. V usage is TRBV28 and J usage is TRBJ1-5; 10 positions agree with TRBD1. This CDR3 has 16 amino acids. Germline V lookup: CDR1 MDHEN, CDR2 SYDVKM.

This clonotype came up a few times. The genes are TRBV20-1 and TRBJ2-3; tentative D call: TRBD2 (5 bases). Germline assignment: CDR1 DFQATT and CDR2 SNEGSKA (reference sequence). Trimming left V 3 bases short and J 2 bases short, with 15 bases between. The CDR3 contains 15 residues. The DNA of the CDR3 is TGCAGTGCTAGTAAGCGGCAGCTGAACACAGATACGCAGTATTTT. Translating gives CSASKRQLNTDTQYF.

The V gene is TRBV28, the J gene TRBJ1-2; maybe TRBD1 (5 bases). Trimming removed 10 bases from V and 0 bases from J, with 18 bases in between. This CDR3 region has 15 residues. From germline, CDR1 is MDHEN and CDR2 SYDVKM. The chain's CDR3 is CANRPQGRTNYGYTF. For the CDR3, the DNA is TGTGCCAACAGGCCGCAGGGTAGGACTAACTATGGCTACACCTTC.

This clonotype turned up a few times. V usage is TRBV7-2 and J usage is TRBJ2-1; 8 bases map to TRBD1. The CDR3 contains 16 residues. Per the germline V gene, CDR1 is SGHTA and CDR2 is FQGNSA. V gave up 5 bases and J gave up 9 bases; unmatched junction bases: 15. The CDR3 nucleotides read TGTGCCAGCAGCCAAGGGACAGGAAACACCAGATCTGAGCAGTTCTTC. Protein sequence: CASSQGTGNTRSEQFF.

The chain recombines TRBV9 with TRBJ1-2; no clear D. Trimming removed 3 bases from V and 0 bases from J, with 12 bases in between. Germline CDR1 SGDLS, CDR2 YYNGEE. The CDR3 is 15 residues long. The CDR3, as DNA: TGTGCCAGCAGCGCTTACAGAGAAACTAACTATGGCTACACCTTC. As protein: CASSAYRETNYGYTF.

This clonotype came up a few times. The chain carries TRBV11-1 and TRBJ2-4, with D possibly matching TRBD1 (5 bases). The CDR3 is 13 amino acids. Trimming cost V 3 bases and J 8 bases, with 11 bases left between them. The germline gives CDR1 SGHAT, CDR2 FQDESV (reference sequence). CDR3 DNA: TGTGCCAGCAGCTTTGATATAGGGGACATTCAGTACTTC. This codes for CASSFDIGDIQYF.

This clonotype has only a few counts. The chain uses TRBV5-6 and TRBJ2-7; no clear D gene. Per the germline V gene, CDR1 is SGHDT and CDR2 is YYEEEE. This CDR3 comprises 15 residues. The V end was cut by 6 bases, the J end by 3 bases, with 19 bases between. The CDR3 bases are TGTGCCAGCACCACCCTTGAGACTTGGAGCTACGAGCAGTACTTC. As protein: CASTTLETWSYEQYF.

CDR3 region: CAIRAGGWSGELFF. DNA for the CDR3: TGTGCCATCAGGGCAGGGGGCTGGTCCGGGGAGCTGTTTTTT. This chain joins TRBV10-3 and TRBJ2-2; TRBD1 matches at 8 bases. V was clipped by 6 bases and J by 6 bases; unmatched bases: 6. The CDR3 has 14 amino acids. Germline V CDR1 and CDR2: ENHRY, SYGVKD.

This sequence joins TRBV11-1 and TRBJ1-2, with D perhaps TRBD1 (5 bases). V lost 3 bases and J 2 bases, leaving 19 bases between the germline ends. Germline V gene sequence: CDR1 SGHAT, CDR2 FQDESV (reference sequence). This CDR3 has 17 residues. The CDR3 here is CASSFDSLHGLNYGYTF. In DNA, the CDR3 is TGTGCCAGCAGCTTCGACAGCCTCCATGGGCTAAACTATGGCTACACCTTC.

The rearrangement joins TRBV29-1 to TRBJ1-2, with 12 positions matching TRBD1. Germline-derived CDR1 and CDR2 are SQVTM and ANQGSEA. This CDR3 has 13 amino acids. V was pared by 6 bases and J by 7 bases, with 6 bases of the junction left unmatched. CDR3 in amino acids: CSVSGTGGFGYTF. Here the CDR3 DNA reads TGCAGCGTGTCCGGGACAGGGGGCTTTGGCTACACCTTC.

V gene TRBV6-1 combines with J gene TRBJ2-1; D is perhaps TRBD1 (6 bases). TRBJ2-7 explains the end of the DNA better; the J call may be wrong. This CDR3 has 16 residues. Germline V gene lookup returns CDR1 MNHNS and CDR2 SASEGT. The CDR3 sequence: CASSAQGEAAYNEQYF. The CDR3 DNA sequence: TGTGCCAGCAGCGCACAGGGAGAAGCGGCCTACAATGAGCAGTACTTC.

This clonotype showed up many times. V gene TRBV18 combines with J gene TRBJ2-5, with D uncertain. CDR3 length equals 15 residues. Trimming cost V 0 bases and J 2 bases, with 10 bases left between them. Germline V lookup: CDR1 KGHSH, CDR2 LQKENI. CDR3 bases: TGTGCCAGCTCACCACCCTACGGGTTACAAGAGACCCAGTACTTC. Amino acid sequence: CASSPPYGLQETQYF.